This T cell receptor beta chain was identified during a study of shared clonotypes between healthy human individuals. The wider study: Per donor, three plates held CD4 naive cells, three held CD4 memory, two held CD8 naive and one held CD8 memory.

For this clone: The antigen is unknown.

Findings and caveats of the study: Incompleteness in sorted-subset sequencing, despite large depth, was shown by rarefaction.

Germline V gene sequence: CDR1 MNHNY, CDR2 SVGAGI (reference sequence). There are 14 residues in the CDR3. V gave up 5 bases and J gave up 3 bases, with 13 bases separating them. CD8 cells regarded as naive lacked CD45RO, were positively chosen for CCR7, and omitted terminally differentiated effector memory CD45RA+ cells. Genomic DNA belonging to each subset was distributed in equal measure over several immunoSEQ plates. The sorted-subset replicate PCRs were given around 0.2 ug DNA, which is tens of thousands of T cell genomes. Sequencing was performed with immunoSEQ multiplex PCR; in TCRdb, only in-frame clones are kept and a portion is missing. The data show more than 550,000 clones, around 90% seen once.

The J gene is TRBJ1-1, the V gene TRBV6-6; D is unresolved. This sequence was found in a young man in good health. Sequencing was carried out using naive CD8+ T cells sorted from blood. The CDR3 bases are TGTGCCAGCAGTACGGGTGGACTGGACACTGAAGCTTTCTTT. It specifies CASSTGGLDTEAFF.